The present T cell receptor delta chain was sequenced within a study of γδ T cells in repeated Plasmodium falciparum infection. Turning to the study itself: The natural-infection arm compared Malian children under seasonal malaria with matched Australian children.

Flow sorting of PBMC yielded separate Vgamma9/Vdelta2+ and Vdelta2-negative gammadelta T cell populations for bulk repertoire analysis. TCRdb reanalyzed the multiplex PCR reads using CATT. The sample lists 85,000 to 100,000 delta-chain clones, roughly 0.98% seen once, with roughly 9.5% in the top ten. General study findings and limits: Vdelta2-negative gammadelta repertoires, largely Vdelta1+, seemingly showed infection-driven waves of new clonal selection. Donors in Mali lived in a small rural village, largely one ethnic group.

Germline V gene lookup returns CDR1 GEAIGNYY and CDR2 EKD. V lost 3 bases and J lost 0; bases outside the gene matches: 12. The CDR3 sequence is 18 residues long. There are many counts of this clone. The antigen remains unidentified. The protein recorded in TCRdb matches a much larger clone and deviates from this DNA's translation at residue 10, suggesting a read error; the protein here is obtained by translating the DNA. The receptor comes from a pool of human donors (malaria-infected and uninfected, not separated). The rearrangement uses TRDV2 and TRDJ1; 10 positions match TRDD3. The sample was gamma-delta T cells from blood. The CDR3 protein is CACDPLTGGCSDTDKLIF. The CDR3 DNA is TGTGCCTGTGACCCTTTGACTGGGGGATGCTCTGACACCGATAAACTCATCTTT.